These 20 T cell receptor beta chains were sequenced from one sample in a study of control samples from healthy donors and cancer patients. The table came from immunoSEQ multiplex PCR; TCRdb's copy has only in-frame clones and leaves some out. The sample has some 160,000 clones, over 85% seen once. Sequenced: blood. The receptors here all came from a middle-aged woman in good health.

The rearrangement uses TRBV11-2 and TRBJ2-5; 10 bases align to TRBD2. The V gene's germline CDR1 is SGHAT and CDR2 FQNNGV. CDR3 length: 17 residues. V lost 4 bases, J lost 0 bases, and 8 bases stayed unmatched. DNA for the CDR3: TGTGCCAGCAGCTCTATATGGACTAGCGGCGACCAAGAGACCCAGTACTTC. Protein: CASSSIWTSGDQETQYF.

V and J are TRBV6-2 or TRBV6-3 and TRBJ2-7, with 10 bases aligning to TRBD2. The germline V gene encodes CDR1 MNHEY and CDR2 SVGEGT. Trimming at V came to 6 bases and at J to 1 base, leaving 6 bases not matched to a gene. The CDR3 has 15 amino acids. CDR3: CASSSTSGFSYEQYF. CDR3 DNA: TGTGCCAGCAGCTCGACTAGCGGGTTTTCCTACGAGCAGTACTTC.

The chain carries TRBV5-8 and TRBJ1-1; TRBD1 matches 7 bases. The CDR3 consists of 14 residues. Trimming cost V 3 bases and J 0 bases; bases outside gene matches: 2. Germline V gene lookup returns CDR1 SGHTS and CDR2 YDEGEE. CDR3 region: CASSSGQLNTEAFF. The DNA of the CDR3 is TGTGCCAGCAGCTCGGGACAGCTGAACACTGAAGCTTTCTTT.

This clone was found once. This CDR3 is CASSLNREETQYF. CDR3 nucleotides: TGTGCCAGCAGTTTAAACAGGGAAGAGACCCAGTACTTC. V usage is TRBV28 and J usage is TRBJ2-5; D may be TRBD1 (6 bases). The CDR3 is 13 residues long. Germline CDR1 and CDR2: MDHEN and SYDVKM. Between the trimmed V and J ends, which lost 2 bases and 3 bases, there was a span of 7 bases.

This clone appeared a single time. The chain combines TRBV7-2 with TRBJ2-7; D may match TRBD1 or TRBD2 (5 bases each). Germline V gene lookup returns CDR1 SGHTA and CDR2 FQGNSA. This CDR3 spans 15 amino acids. With 2 bases removed from V and 2 bases from J, the gap between germline ends came to 13 bases. The CDR3 DNA sequence: TGTGCCAGCAGCTTAACGGGGACCGTTGCCTACGAGCAGTACTTC. This codes for CASSLTGTVAYEQYF.

The chain employs TRBV5-1 and TRBJ2-4, with 7 bases matching TRBD2. The germline V gene encodes CDR1 SGHRS and CDR2 YFSETQ. The CDR3 spans 18 residues. V gave up 4 bases and J gave up 1 base; unmatched junction bases: 14. The DNA of the CDR3 is TGCGCCAGCAGCCCGAACCCCACTAGCGCGGGGGCCAAAAACATTCAGTACTTC. Its protein product is CASSPNPTSAGAKNIQYF.

This clone appeared a single time. The chain is built from TRBV10-3 and TRBJ1-5; D ambiguous. V lost 2 bases to trimming and J lost 4 bases, with 6 bases between them. This CDR3 comprises 13 residues. Germline CDR1 is ENHRY and CDR2 is SYGVKD. CDR3 amino acids: CAISETGNQPQHF. The CDR3 bases are TGTGCCATCAGTGAGACGGGAAATCAGCCCCAGCATTTT.

This chain joins TRBV9 and TRBJ2-3; the D is unclear. CDR3 size: 14 residues. V was cut by 0 bases and J by 0 bases, with 5 bases left in between. Germline V gene data show CDR1 as SGDLS and CDR2 as YYNGEE. In nucleotides, the CDR3 is TGTGCCAGCAGCGTAGCCCCGAGCACAGATACGCAGTATTTT. This gives the protein CASSVAPSTDTQYF. Filled out from reference TRBV9 and TRBJ2-3, the complete variable domain reads DSGVTQTPKHLITATGQRVTLRCSPRSGDLSVYWYQQSLDQGLQFLIQYYNGEERAKGNILERFSAQQFPDLHSELNLSSLELGDSALYFCASSVAPSTDTQYFGPGTRLTVL.

The chain links TRBV18 to TRBJ2-7; the D gene is possibly TRBD1 (6 bases). The CDR3 is made up of 14 amino acids. The V and J ends lost 3 bases and 2 bases respectively, with 11 bases between them. Per germline, CDR1 KGHSH and CDR2 LQKENI. The CDR3 bases are TGTGCCAGCTCACCCGGGACATTGACCTACGAGCAGTACTTC. This encodes CASSPGTLTYEQYF.

This clone was detected once. V and J are TRBV30 and TRBJ1-2; no clear D gene. Germline V gives CDR1 GTSNPN, CDR2 SVGIG (reference sequence). CDR3 size: 12 residues. The V and J ends lost 2 bases and 4 bases respectively, with 8 bases between them. The CDR3 loop reads CAWSLGTYGYTF. The CDR3 DNA is TGTGCCTGGAGTCTAGGTACCTATGGCTACACCTTC.

The genes are TRBV15 and TRBJ1-5, with D perhaps TRBD1 (5 bases). Germline V CDR1 and CDR2: LNHNV, YYDKDF (reference sequence). This CDR3 has 18 residues. Trimming removed 0 bases from V and 7 bases from J, with 22 bases in between. The CDR3 DNA reads as TGTGCCACCAGCAGAGATTTCGTATCCAGGGTCCGCGGACAGCCCCAGCATTTT. Its translation is CATSRDFVSRVRGQPQHF.

This clone was picked up a small number of times. This CDR3 is CATTRQVDNQPQHF. The CDR3 DNA sequence: TGTGCCACTACTCGACAGGTTGACAATCAGCCCCAGCATTTT. This chain joins TRBV15 and TRBJ1-5, with D perhaps matching TRBD1 (6 bases). Deletions cut 9 bases from V and 3 bases from J, with 15 bases between. The germline CDR1 and CDR2 sequences are LNHNV and YYDKDF (reference sequence). The CDR3 totals 14 residues.

On this clone: Other DNA sequences from this sample encode an identical CDR3 as well. V and J are TRBV7-2 and TRBJ2-3; 12 nucleotides line up with TRBD2. The germline CDR1 and CDR2 sequences are SGHTA and FQGNSA. Trimming cost V 5 bases and J 3 bases; bases outside gene matches: 9. There are 17 residues in the CDR3. The CDR3 protein is CASSRRTSGVGTDTQYF. DNA for the CDR3: TGTGCCAGCAGCCGTAGGACTAGCGGGGTTGGGACAGATACGCAGTATTTT.

DNA of the CDR3: TGTGCCAGCAGCGTAGGAGCGGGAGCAGCAGATACGCAGTATTTT. Protein sequence: CASSVGAGAADTQYF. This chain connects TRBV9 to TRBJ2-3, with TRBD2 matching 8 bases. The CDR3 extends over 15 amino acids. Per germline, CDR1 SGDLS and CDR2 YYNGEE. The trim removed 0 bases at V and 4 bases at J, leaving 4 bases unmatched.

As to this clone: Other DNA sequences in the same sample also yield this CDR3. V usage is TRBV12-3 or TRBV12-4 and J usage is TRBJ2-7; 7 bases align to TRBD1. This CDR3 is built from 13 residues. The J segment lost 4 bases and the V segment lost 5 bases, leaving 5 bases of the junction unmatched. CDR3 residues: CASSPGTAYEQYF. The CDR3 DNA sequence: TGTGCCAGCAGTCCCGGGACAGCTTACGAGCAGTACTTC.

CDR3 sequence reads: CASSPPSGRGIDTQYF. The CDR3 coding sequence is TGTGCCAGCAGCCCCCCTAGCGGGAGAGGGATAGATACGCAGTATTTT. The chain carries TRBV9 and TRBJ2-3; 10 positions agree with TRBD2. The ends lost 4 bases at V and 5 bases at J; junction bases unmatched: 10. The CDR3 length is 16 residues. Germline CDR1 SGDLS, CDR2 YYNGEE.

The V call is TRBV19, the J call TRBJ1-5; 10 nucleotides agree with TRBD1. The germline V gene has CDR1 LNHDA and CDR2 SQIVND (reference sequence). With 7 bases clipped from V and 7 bases from J, the junction kept 10 bases outside the gene matches. This CDR3 has 15 amino acids. CDR3 loop: CASIPTRDRGQPQHF. CDR3 DNA sequence: TGTGCCAGTATCCCGACCCGGGACAGGGGACAGCCCCAGCATTTT.

The chain employs TRBV19 and TRBJ1-4; D may be TRBD1 (6 bases). Deletions cut 5 bases from V and 8 bases from J, with 12 bases between. Germline CDR1 reads LNHDA; CDR2 reads SQIVND (reference sequence). CDR3 size: 13 residues. Here the CDR3 DNA reads TGTGCCAGTAGTGTGAACAGGGACGAAAAACTGTTTTTT. The encoded protein is CASSVNRDEKLFF.

The DNA for the CDR3 is TGTGCCAGCAGTCCCCTATGGGGGGTGGGTCAGCCCCAGCATTTT. It yields the protein CASSPLWGVGQPQHF. This chain connects TRBV6-7 to TRBJ1-5; tentative D call: TRBD1 (5 bases). TRBV6-7 is flagged as an ORF with uncertain function. V gave up 5 bases and J gave up 6 bases, with 17 bases separating them. The CDR3 has 15 amino acids.

The V and J genes are TRBV5-1 and TRBJ2-4, with TRBD1 identical over 7 bases. Trimming took 4 bases from V and 7 from J; bases not matched to a gene: 5. There are 13 residues in the CDR3. Germline V CDR1 and CDR2: SGHRS, YFSETQ. The CDR3 here is CASSKGQINIQYF. In DNA form, the CDR3 reads TGCGCCAGCAGCAAGGGACAGATCAACATTCAGTACTTC.